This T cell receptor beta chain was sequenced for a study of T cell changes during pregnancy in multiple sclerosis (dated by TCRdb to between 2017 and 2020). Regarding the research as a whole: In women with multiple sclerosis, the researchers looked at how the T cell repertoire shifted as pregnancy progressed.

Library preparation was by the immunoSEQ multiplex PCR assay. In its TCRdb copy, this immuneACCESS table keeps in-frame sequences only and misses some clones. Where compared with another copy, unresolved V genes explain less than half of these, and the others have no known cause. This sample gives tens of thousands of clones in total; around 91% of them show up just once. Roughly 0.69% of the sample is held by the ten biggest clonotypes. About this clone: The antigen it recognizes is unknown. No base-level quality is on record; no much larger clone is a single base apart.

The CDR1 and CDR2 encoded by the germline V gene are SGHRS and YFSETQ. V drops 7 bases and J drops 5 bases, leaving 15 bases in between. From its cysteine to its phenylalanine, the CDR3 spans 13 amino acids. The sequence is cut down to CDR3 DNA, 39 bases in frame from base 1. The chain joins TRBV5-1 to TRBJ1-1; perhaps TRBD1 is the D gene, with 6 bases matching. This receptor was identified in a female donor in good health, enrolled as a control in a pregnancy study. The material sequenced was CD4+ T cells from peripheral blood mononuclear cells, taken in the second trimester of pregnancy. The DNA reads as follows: TGCGCCAGCTCAAGGGGGGGTGGGACTGAAGCTTTCTTT. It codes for CASSRGGGTEAFF.